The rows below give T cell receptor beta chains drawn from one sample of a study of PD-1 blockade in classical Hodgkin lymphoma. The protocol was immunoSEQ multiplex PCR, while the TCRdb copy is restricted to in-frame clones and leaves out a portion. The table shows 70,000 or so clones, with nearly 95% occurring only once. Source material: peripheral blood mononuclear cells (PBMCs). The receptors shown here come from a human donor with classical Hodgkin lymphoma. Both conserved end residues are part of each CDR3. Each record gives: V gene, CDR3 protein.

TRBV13 CASSPRGGDTEAFF
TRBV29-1 CSVRTAANQPQHF
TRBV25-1 CASSRNEQFF
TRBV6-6 CASSYLGGTEAFF
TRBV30 CAWSVGGANVLTF
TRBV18 CASSPPDRNEKLFF
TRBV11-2 CASSSDGTPNTEAFF
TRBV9 CASSVDGGNQPQHF
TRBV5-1 CASSPGAFMNTEAFF
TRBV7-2 CASSLRGRDTDTQYF
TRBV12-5 CASGLNDEAFF
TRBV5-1 CASSSPGQTIMNTEAFF
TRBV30 CAWSPNHSNQPQHF
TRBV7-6 CASSLAGPGFNYGYTF
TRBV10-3 CAIKQPGDTQYF
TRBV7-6 CASSRRSGGGGGTDTQYF
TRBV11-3 CASSLAGNSYEQYF
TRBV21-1 CANLPWAEQFF
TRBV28 CATGPTGAREQYF
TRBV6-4 CASTAGSSGADTQYF
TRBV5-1 CASSLDRAGHNPTLWETQYF
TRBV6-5 CASSQGTGWNEQYF
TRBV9 CASSVKAGGPQDTQYF
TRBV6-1 CASSERWGHGNTIYF
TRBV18 CASSRGSGANVLTF
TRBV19 CASSIVVRSGGELFF